The 20 T cell receptor beta chains reported below all come from one sample, sequenced in a study of T cells in Graves' hyperthyroidism and ophthalmopathy. TCR beta CDR3 regions were amplified from RNA. Researchers ran a first-round RT-PCR on the TCR CDR3 using the HTBI primer set. TCRdb fed the multiplex PCR reads into MiXCR, producing one record per CDR3 protein. The sample has approximately 630,000 distinct CDR3 sequences; under 20% are singletons. The sample taken for sequencing was blood. These receptors all come from a woman in her twenties or thirties with Graves' hyperthyroidism.

This clonotype showed up many times. The J gene is TRBJ2-3, the V gene TRBV7-8; D uncertain. The CDR3 is 11 amino acids. V gave up 4 bases and J gave up 9 bases, with 8 bases separating them. CDR1 and CDR2 (germline): SGHVS, FQNEAQ. CDR3 DNA: TGTGCCAGCAGCTCAAGGGTGACGCAGTATTTT. This codes for CASSSRVTQYF.

This clonotype was observed many times. In DNA, the CDR3 is TGTGCCAGCAGTTTCACAGGGTATGGCTACACCTTC. Translation gives CASSFTGYGYTF. The genes are TRBV28 and TRBJ1-2; TRBD1 might be the D (6 bases). This CDR3 has 12 residues. V lost 3 bases and J 5 bases, leaving 7 bases between the germline ends. Looked up from germline, CDR1 is MDHEN and CDR2 is SYDVKM.

This clonotype was recorded many times. The chain combines TRBV7-3 with TRBJ2-1, with TRBD1 matching over 10 bases. V lost 5 bases, J lost 6 bases, and 4 bases stayed unmatched. CDR1 is SGHTA and CDR2 is FQGTGA in the germline V gene. This CDR3 spans 14 amino acids. This CDR3 reads CASSTRQGANEQFF. The DNA for the CDR3 is TGTGCCAGCAGCACCCGACAGGGGGCCAATGAGCAGTTCTTC.

The CDR3 nucleotides are TGTGCCAGCAAGTTGGGTGGATCTGGAAACACCATATATTTT. Encoded protein: CASKLGGSGNTIYF. The chain employs TRBV6-1 and TRBJ1-3; no reliable D call. Germline CDR1 and CDR2: MNHNS and SASEGT. V dropped 7 bases and J dropped 1 base, with 11 bases sitting between them. The CDR3 spans 14 residues.

This clonotype was recorded many times. The chain recombines TRBV2 with TRBJ2-7; D uncertain. This CDR3 is built from 12 residues. Between the trimmed V and J ends, which lost 7 bases and 2 bases, there was a span of 9 bases. In germline, CDR1 is SNHLY, CDR2 FYNNEI. CDR3 residues: CASINNPYEQYF. In DNA form, the CDR3 reads TGTGCCAGCATTAATAATCCCTACGAGCAGTACTTC. The complete variable domain, with remaining parts taken from reference TRBV2 and TRBJ2-7, reads EPEVTQTPSHQVTQMGQEVILRCVPISNHLYFYWYRQILGQKVEFLVSFYNNEISEKSEIFDDQFSVERPDGSNFTLKIRSTKLEDSAMYFCASINNPYEQYFGPGTRLTVT.

The sample holds many counts of this clonotype. This chain joins TRBV7-2 and TRBJ2-7, with 11 bases fitting TRBD2. There are 14 residues in the CDR3. V shed 2 bases and J 5 bases; nucleotides not matched to a gene: 2. Germline V gene data show CDR1 as SGHTA and CDR2 as FQGNSA. The CDR3 nucleotides are TGTGCCAGCAGCTTAACTAGCGGGAGTGACGAGCAGTACTTC. It yields the protein CASSLTSGSDEQYF.

The rearrangement links TRBV2 to TRBJ2-1, with 8 bases aligning to TRBD1. Unmatched junction bases numbered 5, after V lost 10 bases and J lost 9 bases. The CDR3 is 11 residues long. Germline CDR1 SNHLY, CDR2 FYNNEI. DNA of the CDR3: TGTGCCACCCAGGGGGCGCTTGAGCAGTTCTTC. Protein sequence: CATQGALEQFF.

This clonotype was counted ten times or more. V and J are TRBV5-1 and TRBJ2-1, with 8 bases aligning to TRBD1. The junction had 10 bases not matched to a gene; V was cut back by 4 bases and J by 4 bases. Germline V gives CDR1 SGHRS, CDR2 YFSETQ. This CDR3 spans 16 amino acids. This CDR3 is CASSPDPGQAYNEQFF. CDR3 DNA: TGCGCCAGCAGCCCCGACCCGGGACAGGCGTACAATGAGCAGTTCTTC.

This clonotype was detected many times. The chain uses TRBV29-1 and TRBJ2-5; D is unresolved. Trimming removed 0 bases at V and 0 bases at J, with 11 bases between. The CDR3 runs to 15 residues. Per germline, CDR1 SQVTM and CDR2 ANQGSEA. The CDR3 region is CSVEDAATYQETQYF. CDR3 in DNA: TGCAGCGTTGAAGATGCGGCTACGTACCAAGAGACCCAGTACTTC.

This chain joins TRBV9 and TRBJ2-7; D possibly corresponds to TRBD2 (6 bases). Between the trimmed V and J ends, which lost 0 bases and 2 bases, there was a span of 15 bases. The V gene's germline CDR1 is SGDLS and CDR2 YYNGEE. This CDR3 comprises 16 residues. The CDR3 region has the DNA TGTGCCAGCAGCGTAGAGGGCGGGACTCCTACCTACGAGCAGTACTTC. Translating gives CASSVEGGTPTYEQYF.

A few counts support this clonotype. The chain carries TRBV5-6 and TRBJ2-7, with D perhaps assigned TRBD1 or TRBD2 (6 bases each). CDR3 length: 17 amino acids. Trimming cost V 0 bases and J 3 bases, with 19 bases left between them. Germline V gene sequence: CDR1 SGHDT, CDR2 YYEEEE. The CDR3: CASSLASVGGRIYEQYF. The CDR3 DNA reads as TGTGCCAGCAGCTTGGCCTCGGTCGGGGGCCGTATCTACGAGCAGTACTTC.

The sample holds many counts of this clonotype. This chain links TRBV6-2 or TRBV6-3 with TRBJ2-5; D may be TRBD2 (5 bases). The length of the CDR3 is 13 residues. Deletions cut 6 bases from V and 5 bases from J, with 13 bases between. CDR1 is MNHEY, CDR2 SVGEGT, per germline. The CDR3, as DNA: TGTGCCAGCAGGGACTTTTTAACGGAGACCCAGTACTTC. Amino acid sequence: CASRDFLTETQYF.

This clonotype was recorded a few times. The chain recombines TRBV5-1 with TRBJ2-6; D is unclear. V lost 2 bases to trimming and J lost 11 bases, with 26 bases between them. CDR3 length: 18 amino acids. The germline V gene encodes CDR1 SGHRS and CDR2 YFSETQ. As DNA, the CDR3 is TGCGCCAGCAGCTTTGTTTACGACTTACAAAAGGTAGGCGACGTCCTGACTTTC. Translated: CASSFVYDLQKVGDVLTF.

This clonotype was detected many times. This chain links TRBV6-6 with TRBJ1-5, with D possibly being TRBD1 (6 bases). With 0 bases removed from V and 7 bases from J, the gap between germline ends came to 13 bases. Germline values: CDR1 MNHNY, CDR2 SVGAGI (reference sequence). CDR3 size: 15 residues. CDR3 DNA sequence: TGTGCCAGCAGTTACTCGGGGGCCAAAGGGCAGCCCCAGCATTTT. Translated, it gives CASSYSGAKGQPQHF.

The chain joins TRBV7-2 to TRBJ1-2, with 12 bases that match TRBD1. The J segment lost 7 bases and the V segment lost 5 bases, leaving 8 bases of the junction unmatched. Germline values: CDR1 SGHTA, CDR2 FQGNSA. The CDR3 length is 15 residues. The CDR3 is CASSIPGQGARGYTF. CDR3 nucleotide sequence: TGTGCCAGCAGCATCCCGGGACAGGGGGCGCGTGGCTACACCTTC.

This chain links TRBV18 with TRBJ2-2; D is possibly TRBD1 or TRBD2 (5 bases each). The length of the CDR3 is 15 residues. Germline CDR1 and CDR2: KGHSH and LQKENI. Trimming removed 5 bases from V and 0 bases from J, with 10 bases in between. In DNA form, the CDR3 reads TGTGCCAGCTCATTACAGGACTCGAACACCGGGGAGCTGTTTTTT. Protein sequence: CASSLQDSNTGELFF.

This clonotype has just a few counts. The chain has TRBV7-2 and TRBJ1-1; tentatively, D is TRBD1 (6 bases). V was clipped by 2 bases and J by 4 bases, with 14 bases between them. The CDR3 length is 15 residues. Germline V gene sequence: CDR1 SGHTA, CDR2 FQGNSA. CDR3 nucleotide sequence: TGTGCCAGCAGCTTAAAGGCAGGGGTAAGCACTGAAGCTTTCTTT. Protein sequence: CASSLKAGVSTEAFF.

This clonotype was seen ten or more times. CDR3 residues: CASSLGVTEAFF. CDR3 coding DNA: TGTGCCAGCAGCTTGGGGGTCACTGAAGCTTTCTTT. V is TRBV11-2 and J is TRBJ1-1, with D perhaps TRBD1 (5 bases). The CDR3 is made up of 12 amino acids. CDR1 and CDR2 from the germline V gene are SGHAT and FQNNGV. Trimming cost V 3 bases and J 4 bases, with 6 bases left between them. The full variable domain, its missing parts supplied by reference TRBV11-2 and TRBJ1-1, is EAGVAQSPRYKIIEKRQSVAFWCNPISGHATLYWYQQILGQGPKLLIQFQNNGVVDDSQLPKDRFSAERLKGVDSTLKIQPAKLEDSAVYLCASSLGVTEAFFGQGTRLTVV.

This clonotype has a count of ten or more. This chain connects TRBV28 to TRBJ1-5; no clear D. The CDR3 totals 12 residues. V lost 9 bases and J lost 6, with 12 bases in between. From germline, CDR1 is MDHEN and CDR2 SYDVKM. CDR3 region: CASGVGSQPQHF. CDR3 DNA sequence: TGTGCCAGTGGGGTTGGGAGTCAGCCCCAGCATTTT.

V and J are TRBV5-6 and TRBJ1-2; no clear D gene. Germline values: CDR1 SGHDT, CDR2 YYEEEE. V was cut by 6 bases and J by 3 bases, with 12 bases left in between. CDR3 length equals 13 residues. The CDR3 here is CASNQNYDYGYTF. CDR3 sequence (DNA): TGTGCCAGCAACCAAAACTATGACTATGGCTACACCTTC. The full variable domain, completed using reference TRBV5-6 and TRBJ1-2, is DAGVTQSPTHLIKTRGQQVTLRCSPKSGHDTVSWYQQALGQGPQFIFQYYEEEERQRGNFPDRFSGHQFPNYSSELNVNALLLGDSALYLCASNQNYDYGYTFGSGTRLTVV.